The present TCR beta chain was sequenced within a study of blood T cell repertoires in COVID-19. Study context: The analysed material was cDNA or gDNA that came from T cells, B-cell-depleted T cells, or PBMCs.

In the authors' workflow: Estimates of nucleated cell counts were drawn from the amplification of reference gene primers. TCRdb keeps only in-frame clones here, not all; method: immunoSEQ multiplex PCR. Clonal size and the V and J genes are those of that table, whereas D and trimming came from the DNA. The sample has roughly 330,000 clones, nearly 90% seen once. The cohort comprised adults aged roughly 18 to 100 years residing in 24 US areas. Donors in Cohort 3 counted as recovered after two negative PCRs, clearance, or symptom resolution. Trimming took 5 bases from V and 1 from J; bases not matched to a gene: 5. This CDR3 region has 15 residues. Germline CDR1 reads SGHAT; CDR2 reads FQNNGV.

This chain joins TRBV11-2 and TRBJ1-1, with TRBD1 identical over 9 bases. Sequenced sample: PBMCs or T cells enriched from blood (not recorded which). The source is a woman aged 30 to 39 who had recovered from COVID-19. The CDR3 spells CASSKGTGRNTEAFF. CDR3 nucleotide sequence: TGTGCCAGCAGCAAAGGGACAGGGAGGAACACTGAAGCTTTCTTT.